This T cell receptor (beta chain) was identified in a study of T cells in Graves' hyperthyroidism and ophthalmopathy. Study-wide results and caveats: With a median lead of approximately six months before onset, the model predicted ophthalmopathy.

Hyperthyroidism in the patients, aged 18 to 65, was newly diagnosed and under 2 months in duration. V dropped 6 bases and J dropped 6 bases, with 11 bases sitting between them. The CDR3 covers 11 residues. Germline V CDR1 and CDR2: DFQATT, SNEGSKA (reference sequence). TCR beta CDR3 region amplification was performed from RNA transcripts. With the HTBI primer set, the TCR CDR3 went through a first round of RT-PCR. One entry per CDR3 protein results from TCRdb running MiXCR on the multiplex PCR reads. The table includes under 400,000 distinct CDR3 sequences, over 11% detected once. Ten or more counts support this clonotype. Its antigen is unidentified.

Sequencing was done on a sample of blood. The sequence derives from a woman aged 60-70 years with Graves' hyperthyroidism. The rearrangement joins TRBV20-1 to TRBJ1-2, with unresolved D. The CDR3 spells CSATLRDGYTF. The DNA for the CDR3 is TGCAGTGCCACATTGCGGGATGGCTACACCTTC.